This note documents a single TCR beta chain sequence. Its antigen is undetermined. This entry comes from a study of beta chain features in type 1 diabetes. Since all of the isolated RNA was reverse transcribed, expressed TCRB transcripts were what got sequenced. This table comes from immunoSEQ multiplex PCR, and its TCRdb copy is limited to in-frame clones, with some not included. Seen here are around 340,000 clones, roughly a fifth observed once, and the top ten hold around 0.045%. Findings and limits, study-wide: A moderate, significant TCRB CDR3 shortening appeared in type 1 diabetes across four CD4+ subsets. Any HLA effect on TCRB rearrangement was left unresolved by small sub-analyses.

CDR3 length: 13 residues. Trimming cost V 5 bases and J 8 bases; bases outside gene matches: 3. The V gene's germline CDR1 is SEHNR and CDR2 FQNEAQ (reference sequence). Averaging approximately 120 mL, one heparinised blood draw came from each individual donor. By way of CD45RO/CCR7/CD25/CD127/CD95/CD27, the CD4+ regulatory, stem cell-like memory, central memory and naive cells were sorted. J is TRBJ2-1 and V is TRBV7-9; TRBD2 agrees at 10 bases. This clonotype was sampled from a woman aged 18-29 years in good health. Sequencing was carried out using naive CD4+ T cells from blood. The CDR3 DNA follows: TGTGCCAGCAGCGGGACTAGCGAGGATGAGCAGTTCTTC. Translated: CASSGTSEDEQFF.